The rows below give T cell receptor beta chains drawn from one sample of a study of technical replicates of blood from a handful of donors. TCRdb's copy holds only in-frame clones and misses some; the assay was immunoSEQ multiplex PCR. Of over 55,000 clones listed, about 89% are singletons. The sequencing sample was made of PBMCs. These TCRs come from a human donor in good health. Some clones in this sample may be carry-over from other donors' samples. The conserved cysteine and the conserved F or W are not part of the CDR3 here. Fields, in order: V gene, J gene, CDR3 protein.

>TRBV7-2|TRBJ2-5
ASSLVIGGSPETQY
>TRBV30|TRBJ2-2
AWSKRAGTGELF
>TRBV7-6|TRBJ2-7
ASSLLGQGGEQY
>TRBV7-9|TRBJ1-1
ASSPRGSTEAF
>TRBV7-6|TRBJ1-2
ASSGGQGYGYT
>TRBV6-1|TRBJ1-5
ASSGEWTGFGQPQH
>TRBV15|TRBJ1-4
ATSPLRGEKLF
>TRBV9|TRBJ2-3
ASSAGGSTDTQY
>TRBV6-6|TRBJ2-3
ASSDWGGDTQY
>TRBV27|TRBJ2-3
ASSSSGDTDTQY
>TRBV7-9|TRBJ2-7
ASSLGGWRGSSYEQY
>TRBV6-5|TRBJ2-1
ASRGAESYNEQF
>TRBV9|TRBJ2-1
ASSVGGQGHNEQF
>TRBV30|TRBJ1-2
AWDRGQANYGYT
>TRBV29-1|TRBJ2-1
SVLLVTYNEQF
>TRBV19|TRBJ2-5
ASSSNYETQY
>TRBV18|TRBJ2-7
ASSPPLLAGAEEQY
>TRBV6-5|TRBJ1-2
ASSSPDYGYT
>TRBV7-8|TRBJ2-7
ASSHNSRPQVYEQY